This TCR beta chain was recovered during a study of blood T cell repertoires in COVID-19. Study summary: The United States, Italy and Spain were the sources of the acute and convalescent COVID-19 samples.

This clone has only a few counts. Original analysis: Reference gene primer amplification gave estimated nucleated cell counts. Produced via immunoSEQ multiplex PCR; TCRdb's table is partial and in-frame only. V, J and clone size reflect that table, while D and trimming were determined from the DNA. The sample records roughly 200,000 clones, around 89% being singletons. The CDR3 totals 13 residues. Losses at the gene ends were 5 bases for V and 2 bases for J; bases not matched to a gene: 2. Material for sequencing was peripheral blood. The chain has TRBV12-3 or TRBV12-4 and TRBJ1-2, with 7 bases fitting TRBD1. This sequence originates from a man between 50 and 59 years old with acute or convalescent COVID-19. The DNA for the CDR3 is TGTGCCAGCAGTCAGACAGGGAACTATGGCTACACCTTC. Amino acid sequence: CASSQTGNYGYTF.